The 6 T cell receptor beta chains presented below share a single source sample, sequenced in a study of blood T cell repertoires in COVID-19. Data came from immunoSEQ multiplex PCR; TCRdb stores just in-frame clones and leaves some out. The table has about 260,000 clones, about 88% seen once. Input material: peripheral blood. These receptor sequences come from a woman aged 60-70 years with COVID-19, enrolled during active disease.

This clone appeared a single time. The CDR3 is CASSLSGNTIYF. The CDR3 nucleotides are TGTGCCAGCAGCCTCTCTGGAAACACCATATATTTT. The chain carries TRBV6-5 and TRBJ1-3; D gene uncertain. The CDR3 contains 12 residues. Germline V gives CDR1 MNHEY, CDR2 SVGAGI. The V end lost 6 bases, the J end lost 0 bases, and 3 bases lay between the germline ends.

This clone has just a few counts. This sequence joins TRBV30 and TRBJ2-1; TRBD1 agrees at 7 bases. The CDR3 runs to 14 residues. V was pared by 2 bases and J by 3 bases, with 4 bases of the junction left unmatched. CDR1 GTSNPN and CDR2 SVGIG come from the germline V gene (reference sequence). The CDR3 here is CAWSSGQVYNEQFF. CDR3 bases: TGTGCCTGGAGTTCCGGACAGGTCTACAATGAGCAGTTCTTC.

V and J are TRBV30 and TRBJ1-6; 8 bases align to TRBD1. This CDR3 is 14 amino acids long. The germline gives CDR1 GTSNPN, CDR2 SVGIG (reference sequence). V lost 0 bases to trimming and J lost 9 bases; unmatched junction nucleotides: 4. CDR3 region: CAWSVVRGPSPLHF. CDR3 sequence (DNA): TGTGCCTGGAGTGTGGTCAGGGGGCCTTCACCCCTCCACTTT. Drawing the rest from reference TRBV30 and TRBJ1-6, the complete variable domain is SQTIHQWPATLVQPVGSPLSLECTVEGTSNPNLYWYRQAAGRGLQLLFYSVGIGQISSEVPQNLSASRPQDRQFILSSKKLLLSDSGFYLCAWSVVRGPSPLHFGNGTRLTVT.

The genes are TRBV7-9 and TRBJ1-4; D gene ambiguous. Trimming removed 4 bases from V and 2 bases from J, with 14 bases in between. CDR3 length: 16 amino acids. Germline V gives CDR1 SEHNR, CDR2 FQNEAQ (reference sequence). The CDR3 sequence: CASSSYGDGTNEKLFF. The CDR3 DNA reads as TGTGCCAGCAGCTCATACGGGGATGGCACTAATGAAAAACTGTTTTTT. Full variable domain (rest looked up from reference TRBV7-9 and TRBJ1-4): DTGVSQNPRHKITKRGQNVTFRCDPISEHNRLYWYRQTLGQGPEFLTYFQNEAQLEKSRLLSDRFSAERPKGSFSTLEIQRTEQGDSAMYLCASSSYGDGTNEKLFFGSGTQLSVL.

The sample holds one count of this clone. CDR3 DNA: TGTGCCAGCGGAGGTGGCGGGAGGGACGAGCAGTACTTC. It is translated as CASGGGGRDEQYF. The chain is built from TRBV5-4 and TRBJ2-7; 9 nucleotides align to TRBD2. The trim removed 7 bases at V and 5 bases at J, leaving 7 bases unmatched. CDR3 length equals 13 residues. Germline CDR1 is SGHNT and CDR2 is YYREEE (reference sequence).

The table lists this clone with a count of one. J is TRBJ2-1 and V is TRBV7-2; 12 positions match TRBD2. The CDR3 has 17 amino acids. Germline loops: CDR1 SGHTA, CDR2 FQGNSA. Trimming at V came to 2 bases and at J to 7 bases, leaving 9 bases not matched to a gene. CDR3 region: CASSLLAGGVLRNEQFF. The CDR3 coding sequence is TGTGCCAGCAGCTTACTAGCGGGAGGGGTGTTGCGTAATGAGCAGTTCTTC.